The 6 T cell receptor beta chains below were found in one sample sequenced in a study of naive and memory T cell subsets. Two oligonucleotides, mixed equimolar, formed the beta constant-region primer covering TRBC1 and TRBC2. The ligated cDNA underwent four PCR rounds using SP2 and nested alpha and beta constant-region primers. One entry per CDR3 protein, called by TCRdb with MiXCR from the UMI-ligation and nested PCR reads. The sample contains roughly 100,000 distinct CDR3 sequences, roughly 15% of which appear only once. Points from the study as a whole: A few larger clonotypes appeared in naive repertoires, especially CD8, possibly memory cells re-expressing CD45RA.

The antigens of these receptors remain unknown. What was sequenced was naive CD8+ T cells from blood. Receptors originate from a human donor in good health.

The gene calls are TRBV4-3 and TRBJ2-1; 7 bases fit TRBD1. The CDR3 runs to 17 residues. Trimming took 0 bases from V and 0 from J; bases not matched to a gene: 5. The germline CDR1 and CDR2 sequences are LGHNA and YSLEER. In DNA, the CDR3 is TGCGCCAGCAGCCAAGATCCCCCAGGGGGCTCCTACAATGAGCAGTTCTTC. As protein: CASSQDPPGGSYNEQFF.

The J gene is TRBJ2-7, the V gene TRBV28; 12 bases agree with TRBD1. This CDR3 has 16 amino acids. Germline V gene lookup returns CDR1 MDHEN and CDR2 SYDVKM. With V trimmed by 7 bases and J by 6 bases, 13 bases remained unmatched. CDR3 sequence reads: CASNTGTGGSVGEQYF. The CDR3 coding sequence is TGTGCCAGCAATACTGGGACAGGGGGCTCCGTGGGCGAGCAGTACTTC.

V is TRBV29-1 and J is TRBJ2-1; D may be TRBD2 (5 bases). CDR3 size: 14 residues. The V gene lost 6 bases and the J gene lost 4 bases, with 16 bases spanning the gap. Germline CDR1 SQVTM, CDR2 ANQGSEA. Here the CDR3 reads CSVLVAEDYNEQFF. The DNA for the CDR3 is TGCAGCGTACTCGTGGCGGAGGATTACAATGAGCAGTTCTTC.

This clonotype was picked up a small number of times. CDR3 amino acids: CASSRGLARYEQYF. In DNA form, the CDR3 reads TGCGCCAGCAGCCGGGGACTAGCGAGATACGAGCAGTACTTC. The J gene is TRBJ2-7, the V gene TRBV4-3, with 10 bases matching TRBD2. Germline CDR1 reads LGHNA; CDR2 reads YSLEER. The length of the CDR3 is 14 residues. Trimming at V came to 4 bases and at J to 4 bases, leaving 4 bases not matched to a gene.

V gene TRBV15 combines with J gene TRBJ2-4; possibly TRBD1 for D (6 bases). The CDR3 sequence is 15 residues long. With 6 bases removed from V and 8 bases from J, the gap between germline ends came to 20 bases. CDR1 and CDR2 from the germline V gene are LNHNV and YYDKDF (reference sequence). The CDR3 here is CATREGGAGFDIQYF. CDR3 bases: TGTGCCACCAGGGAAGGGGGTGCAGGGTTCGACATTCAGTACTTC.

This clonotype occurred a few times. The V call is TRBV6-2 or TRBV6-3, the J call TRBJ2-7, with D perhaps TRBD1 or TRBD2 (5 bases each). The CDR3 length is 11 residues. V was trimmed by 8 bases and J by 3 bases, leaving 8 bases between them. Germline V gene data show CDR1 as MNHEY and CDR2 as SVGEGT. This CDR3 is CASGGSYEQYF. In DNA form, the CDR3 reads TGTGCCAGCGGGGGTAGCTACGAGCAGTACTTC.